This T cell receptor (beta chain) derives from a study of blood T cell repertoires in COVID-19. This clone was recorded a few times. Per the authors' pipeline: Amplification from reference gene primers served as the basis for estimated nucleated cell counts. The repertoire was sequenced with immunoSEQ multiplex PCR; TCRdb's copy has only in-frame clones and lacks some. D and trimming come from the DNA, and the V and J calls and clone size come from that table. The table shows a few hundred thousand clones, with around 81% occurring only once. The CDR3 length is 15 residues. V was shortened by 2 bases and J by 4 bases, with 13 bases between the two germline ends. Germline assignment: CDR1 SGDLS and CDR2 YYNGEE.

The receptor was derived from a man aged 50 or older who had recovered from COVID-19. The sequenced material came from PBMCs or T cells enriched from blood (not recorded which). V gene TRBV9 combines with J gene TRBJ1-5; possibly TRBD1 for D (5 bases). In DNA, the CDR3 is TGTGCCAGCAGCGTCGGTCCGGGGGAGAATCAGCCCCAGCATTTT. Its protein product is CASSVGPGENQPQHF.